This T cell receptor (beta chain) emerged from a study of beta chain features in type 1 diabetes. As every portion of the isolated RNA was reverse transcribed, the sequencing read expressed TCRB transcripts. The repertoire was sequenced with immunoSEQ multiplex PCR; TCRdb's copy has only in-frame clones and lacks some. The data show 430,000 or so clones, roughly 10% seen once. The study, taken as a whole, reports: It was among patients, rather than healthy donors, that naive, central memory and Treg TCRB repertoires appeared more similar. Shorter TCRB CDR3s, moderately but significantly so, marked every one of the four CD4+ subsets in Type 1 diabetes patients.

With 3 bases removed from V and 3 bases from J, the gap between germline ends came to 5 bases. The germline V gene encodes CDR1 SGHVS and CDR2 FNYEAQ. CDR3 length equals 12 residues. This clone showed up just a few times. What it recognizes is unknown. Sequencing was carried out using naive CD4+ T cells from blood. J is TRBJ1-2 and V is TRBV7-6; D gene ambiguous. The receptor was derived from a woman between 18 and 29 years old in good health. The CDR3 region has the DNA TGTGCCAGCAGCTTCCCTGACTATGGCTACACCTTC. Residues: CASSFPDYGYTF.